The sample holds many counts of the clone carrying this T cell receptor beta chain. The record originates from a study of T cells in Graves' hyperthyroidism and ophthalmopathy. Germline lookup yields CDR1 SNHLY and CDR2 FYNNEI. This CDR3 is built from 15 residues. The V gene lost 3 bases and the J gene lost 0 bases, with 9 bases spanning the gap. TCR beta CDR3 region amplification was performed from RNA transcripts. The HTBI primer set drove a first-round RT-PCR of the TCR CDR3. TCRdb used MiXCR to reprocess the multiplex PCR reads, holding one entry per CDR3 protein. The table shows some 580,000 distinct CDR3 sequences, with about 16% occurring only once.

This chain joins TRBV2 and TRBJ1-5; no clear D gene. This clonotype was obtained from a woman aged 40 to 50 with Graves' ophthalmopathy. The sample consisted of blood. The CDR3: CASSDGRLSNQPQHF. CDR3 nucleotides: TGTGCCAGCAGTGACGGCCGGCTTAGCAATCAGCCCCAGCATTTT.